These 13 T cell receptor beta chains were sequenced from one sample in a study of T cells after yellow fever vaccination. TCRdb re-called the 5' RACE reads with MiXCR, one entry per CDR3 protein. Here the sample spans under 400,000 distinct CDR3 sequences, roughly an eighth being singletons. Here the sequenced sample was CD4+ T cells sorted from PBMCs, taken 15 days after the yellow fever booster vaccination. The receptor set was obtained from a man aged 18 to 29 who received the YFV17D yellow fever vaccine.

V and J are TRBV6-5 and TRBJ1-2, with TRBD1 as a possible D gene (6 bases). CDR3 length: 13 amino acids. The germline CDR1 and CDR2 sequences are MNHEY and SVGAGI. The V and J ends lost 5 bases and 3 bases respectively, with 10 bases between them. The CDR3 DNA reads TGTGCCAGCAGTGAGGACAGCTACTATGGCTACACCTTC. Translated: CASSEDSYYGYTF.

The V and J genes are TRBV7-2 and TRBJ2-5; 8 positions match TRBD2. The CDR3 has 14 amino acids. Germline-derived CDR1 and CDR2 are SGHTA and FQGNSA. The V segment lost 4 bases and the J segment 4 bases; nucleotides outside the gene matches: 5. CDR3 sequence (DNA): TGTGCCAGCAGCTCTATAGCGGGGTTAGAGACCCAGTACTTC. Protein product: CASSSIAGLETQYF. Variable domain in full (rest from reference TRBV7-2 and TRBJ2-5): GAGVSQSPSNKVTEKGKDVELRCDPISGHTALYWYRQSLGQGLEFLIYFQGNSAPDKSGLPSDRFSAERTGGSVSTLTIQRTQQEDSAVYLCASSSIAGLETQYFGPGTRLLVL.

This clonotype has a handful of counts. One end of the junction varies from germline; a read error may be responsible. The chain has TRBV3-1 and TRBJ2-6, with D perhaps matching TRBD1 (5 bases). The CDR3 spans 16 residues. Germline V lookup: CDR1 LGHDT, CDR2 YNNKEL (reference sequence). This chain's CDR3 is CASSHPDSLRADVLTF. As DNA, the CDR3 is TGTGCCAGCAGCCACCCCGACAGCCTTAGGGCCGACGTCCTGACTTTC. The variable domain in full, completed from reference TRBV3-1 and TRBJ2-6, reads DTAVSQTPKYLVTQMGNDKSIKCEQNLGHDTMYWYKQDSKKFLKIMFSYNNKELIINETVPNRFSPKSPDKAHLNLHINSLELGDSAVYFCASSHPDSLRADVLTFGAGSRLTVL.

This clonotype showed up just a few times. The DNA of the CDR3 is TGTGCCAGCCGTTTAGTTTTGGGGATTCAAGAGACCCAGTACTTC. This gives the protein CASRLVLGIQETQYF. The J gene is TRBJ2-5, the V gene TRBV6-5; D call uncertain. This CDR3 has 15 amino acids. V lost 8 bases and J lost 2, with 18 bases in between. Germline CDR1 and CDR2: MNHEY and SVGAGI.

In its sample, this clonotype was seen a few times. V gene TRBV6-1 combines with J gene TRBJ1-2; the D gene is possibly TRBD1 (5 bases). The CDR3 sequence is 12 residues long. Trimming took 5 bases from V and 8 from J, leaving 12 bases between them. The germline gives CDR1 MNHNS, CDR2 SASEGT. CDR3 sequence (DNA): TGTGCCAGCAGTCGGGACGTCGGCGGCTACACCTTC. Its protein product is CASSRDVGGYTF.

This rearrangement joins TRBV6-5 to TRBJ2-2; 9 positions match TRBD1. V gave up 0 bases and J gave up 4 bases; unmatched junction bases: 3. The germline V gene encodes CDR1 MNHEY and CDR2 SVGAGI. CDR3 length: 16 amino acids. In nucleotides, the CDR3 is TGTGCCAGCAGTTACTCTGGGACAGGGCCCACCGGGGAGCTGTTTTTT. Protein sequence: CASSYSGTGPTGELFF.

This clonotype was detected only a few times. This sequence joins TRBV7-2 and TRBJ2-5; TRBD2 aligns across 7 bases. The CDR3 has 14 amino acids. The germline V gene encodes CDR1 SGHTA and CDR2 FQGNSA. V dropped 5 bases and J dropped 5; count of bases not matched to a gene: 8. The CDR3 DNA sequence: TGTGCCAGCAGCCTACTAGCGATGGATGAGACCCAGTACTTC. Its protein is CASSLLAMDETQYF.

The chain carries TRBV27 and TRBJ1-2, with TRBD1 identical over 10 bases. The CDR3 is 14 residues long. V lost 6 bases to trimming and J lost 8 bases; unmatched junction nucleotides: 9. Germline CDR1 reads MNHEY; CDR2 reads SMNVEV (reference sequence). CDR3 bases: TGTGCCAGCAGGCCGGGACAGGGGATGGGAGGCTACACCTTC. Encoded protein: CASRPGQGMGGYTF.

The chain carries TRBV5-6 and TRBJ1-1, with D unclear. Deletions cut 4 bases from V and 5 bases from J, with 18 bases between. Germline V gene sequence: CDR1 SGHDT, CDR2 YYEEEE. CDR3 length equals 15 residues. CDR3: CASSRVSWGWTEAFF. CDR3 bases: TGTGCCAGCAGCCGCGTTTCTTGGGGTTGGACTGAAGCTTTCTTT.

This clonotype occurred a few times. This chain links TRBV6-1 with TRBJ1-2; D is ambiguous. This CDR3 has 15 amino acids. The germline CDR1 and CDR2 sequences are MNHNS and SASEGT. Trimming stripped 6 bases from V and 4 bases from J, with 18 bases between. CDR3 in amino acids: CASRRTGDGSYGYTF. DNA for the CDR3: TGTGCCAGCAGACGGACCGGCGACGGATCCTATGGCTACACCTTC.

This chain connects TRBV7-2 to TRBJ2-3; a weak D match, TRBD2 (6 bases). Per the germline V gene, CDR1 is SGHTA and CDR2 is FQGNSA. The V gene lost 6 bases and the J gene lost 2 bases, with 12 bases spanning the gap. The CDR3 covers 14 residues. CDR3 amino acids: CASRTGLNTDTQYF. CDR3 nucleotide sequence: TGTGCCAGCAGGACGGGACTCAACACAGATACGCAGTATTTT.

V and J are TRBV28 and TRBJ2-2; 10 nucleotides line up with TRBD1. The CDR3 has 15 residues. Germline CDR1 and CDR2: MDHEN and SYDVKM. Germline trimming cut 6 bases from V and 2 bases from J; bases unmatched to any gene: 3. The CDR3 bases are TGTGCCAGCAGGCGGACAGGGGGAAACACCGGGGAGCTGTTTTTT. It translates to CASRRTGGNTGELFF.

This clonotype appeared a few times. This sequence joins TRBV20-1 and TRBJ2-5; D is perhaps TRBD2 (5 bases). CDR1 and CDR2 (germline): DFQATT, SNEGSKA (reference sequence). Trimming took 3 bases from V and 2 from J, leaving 16 bases between them. This CDR3 has 15 amino acids. The CDR3 loop reads CSASPPNGNQETQYF. The CDR3 DNA sequence: TGCAGTGCTAGCCCACCTAACGGGAATCAAGAGACCCAGTACTTC.